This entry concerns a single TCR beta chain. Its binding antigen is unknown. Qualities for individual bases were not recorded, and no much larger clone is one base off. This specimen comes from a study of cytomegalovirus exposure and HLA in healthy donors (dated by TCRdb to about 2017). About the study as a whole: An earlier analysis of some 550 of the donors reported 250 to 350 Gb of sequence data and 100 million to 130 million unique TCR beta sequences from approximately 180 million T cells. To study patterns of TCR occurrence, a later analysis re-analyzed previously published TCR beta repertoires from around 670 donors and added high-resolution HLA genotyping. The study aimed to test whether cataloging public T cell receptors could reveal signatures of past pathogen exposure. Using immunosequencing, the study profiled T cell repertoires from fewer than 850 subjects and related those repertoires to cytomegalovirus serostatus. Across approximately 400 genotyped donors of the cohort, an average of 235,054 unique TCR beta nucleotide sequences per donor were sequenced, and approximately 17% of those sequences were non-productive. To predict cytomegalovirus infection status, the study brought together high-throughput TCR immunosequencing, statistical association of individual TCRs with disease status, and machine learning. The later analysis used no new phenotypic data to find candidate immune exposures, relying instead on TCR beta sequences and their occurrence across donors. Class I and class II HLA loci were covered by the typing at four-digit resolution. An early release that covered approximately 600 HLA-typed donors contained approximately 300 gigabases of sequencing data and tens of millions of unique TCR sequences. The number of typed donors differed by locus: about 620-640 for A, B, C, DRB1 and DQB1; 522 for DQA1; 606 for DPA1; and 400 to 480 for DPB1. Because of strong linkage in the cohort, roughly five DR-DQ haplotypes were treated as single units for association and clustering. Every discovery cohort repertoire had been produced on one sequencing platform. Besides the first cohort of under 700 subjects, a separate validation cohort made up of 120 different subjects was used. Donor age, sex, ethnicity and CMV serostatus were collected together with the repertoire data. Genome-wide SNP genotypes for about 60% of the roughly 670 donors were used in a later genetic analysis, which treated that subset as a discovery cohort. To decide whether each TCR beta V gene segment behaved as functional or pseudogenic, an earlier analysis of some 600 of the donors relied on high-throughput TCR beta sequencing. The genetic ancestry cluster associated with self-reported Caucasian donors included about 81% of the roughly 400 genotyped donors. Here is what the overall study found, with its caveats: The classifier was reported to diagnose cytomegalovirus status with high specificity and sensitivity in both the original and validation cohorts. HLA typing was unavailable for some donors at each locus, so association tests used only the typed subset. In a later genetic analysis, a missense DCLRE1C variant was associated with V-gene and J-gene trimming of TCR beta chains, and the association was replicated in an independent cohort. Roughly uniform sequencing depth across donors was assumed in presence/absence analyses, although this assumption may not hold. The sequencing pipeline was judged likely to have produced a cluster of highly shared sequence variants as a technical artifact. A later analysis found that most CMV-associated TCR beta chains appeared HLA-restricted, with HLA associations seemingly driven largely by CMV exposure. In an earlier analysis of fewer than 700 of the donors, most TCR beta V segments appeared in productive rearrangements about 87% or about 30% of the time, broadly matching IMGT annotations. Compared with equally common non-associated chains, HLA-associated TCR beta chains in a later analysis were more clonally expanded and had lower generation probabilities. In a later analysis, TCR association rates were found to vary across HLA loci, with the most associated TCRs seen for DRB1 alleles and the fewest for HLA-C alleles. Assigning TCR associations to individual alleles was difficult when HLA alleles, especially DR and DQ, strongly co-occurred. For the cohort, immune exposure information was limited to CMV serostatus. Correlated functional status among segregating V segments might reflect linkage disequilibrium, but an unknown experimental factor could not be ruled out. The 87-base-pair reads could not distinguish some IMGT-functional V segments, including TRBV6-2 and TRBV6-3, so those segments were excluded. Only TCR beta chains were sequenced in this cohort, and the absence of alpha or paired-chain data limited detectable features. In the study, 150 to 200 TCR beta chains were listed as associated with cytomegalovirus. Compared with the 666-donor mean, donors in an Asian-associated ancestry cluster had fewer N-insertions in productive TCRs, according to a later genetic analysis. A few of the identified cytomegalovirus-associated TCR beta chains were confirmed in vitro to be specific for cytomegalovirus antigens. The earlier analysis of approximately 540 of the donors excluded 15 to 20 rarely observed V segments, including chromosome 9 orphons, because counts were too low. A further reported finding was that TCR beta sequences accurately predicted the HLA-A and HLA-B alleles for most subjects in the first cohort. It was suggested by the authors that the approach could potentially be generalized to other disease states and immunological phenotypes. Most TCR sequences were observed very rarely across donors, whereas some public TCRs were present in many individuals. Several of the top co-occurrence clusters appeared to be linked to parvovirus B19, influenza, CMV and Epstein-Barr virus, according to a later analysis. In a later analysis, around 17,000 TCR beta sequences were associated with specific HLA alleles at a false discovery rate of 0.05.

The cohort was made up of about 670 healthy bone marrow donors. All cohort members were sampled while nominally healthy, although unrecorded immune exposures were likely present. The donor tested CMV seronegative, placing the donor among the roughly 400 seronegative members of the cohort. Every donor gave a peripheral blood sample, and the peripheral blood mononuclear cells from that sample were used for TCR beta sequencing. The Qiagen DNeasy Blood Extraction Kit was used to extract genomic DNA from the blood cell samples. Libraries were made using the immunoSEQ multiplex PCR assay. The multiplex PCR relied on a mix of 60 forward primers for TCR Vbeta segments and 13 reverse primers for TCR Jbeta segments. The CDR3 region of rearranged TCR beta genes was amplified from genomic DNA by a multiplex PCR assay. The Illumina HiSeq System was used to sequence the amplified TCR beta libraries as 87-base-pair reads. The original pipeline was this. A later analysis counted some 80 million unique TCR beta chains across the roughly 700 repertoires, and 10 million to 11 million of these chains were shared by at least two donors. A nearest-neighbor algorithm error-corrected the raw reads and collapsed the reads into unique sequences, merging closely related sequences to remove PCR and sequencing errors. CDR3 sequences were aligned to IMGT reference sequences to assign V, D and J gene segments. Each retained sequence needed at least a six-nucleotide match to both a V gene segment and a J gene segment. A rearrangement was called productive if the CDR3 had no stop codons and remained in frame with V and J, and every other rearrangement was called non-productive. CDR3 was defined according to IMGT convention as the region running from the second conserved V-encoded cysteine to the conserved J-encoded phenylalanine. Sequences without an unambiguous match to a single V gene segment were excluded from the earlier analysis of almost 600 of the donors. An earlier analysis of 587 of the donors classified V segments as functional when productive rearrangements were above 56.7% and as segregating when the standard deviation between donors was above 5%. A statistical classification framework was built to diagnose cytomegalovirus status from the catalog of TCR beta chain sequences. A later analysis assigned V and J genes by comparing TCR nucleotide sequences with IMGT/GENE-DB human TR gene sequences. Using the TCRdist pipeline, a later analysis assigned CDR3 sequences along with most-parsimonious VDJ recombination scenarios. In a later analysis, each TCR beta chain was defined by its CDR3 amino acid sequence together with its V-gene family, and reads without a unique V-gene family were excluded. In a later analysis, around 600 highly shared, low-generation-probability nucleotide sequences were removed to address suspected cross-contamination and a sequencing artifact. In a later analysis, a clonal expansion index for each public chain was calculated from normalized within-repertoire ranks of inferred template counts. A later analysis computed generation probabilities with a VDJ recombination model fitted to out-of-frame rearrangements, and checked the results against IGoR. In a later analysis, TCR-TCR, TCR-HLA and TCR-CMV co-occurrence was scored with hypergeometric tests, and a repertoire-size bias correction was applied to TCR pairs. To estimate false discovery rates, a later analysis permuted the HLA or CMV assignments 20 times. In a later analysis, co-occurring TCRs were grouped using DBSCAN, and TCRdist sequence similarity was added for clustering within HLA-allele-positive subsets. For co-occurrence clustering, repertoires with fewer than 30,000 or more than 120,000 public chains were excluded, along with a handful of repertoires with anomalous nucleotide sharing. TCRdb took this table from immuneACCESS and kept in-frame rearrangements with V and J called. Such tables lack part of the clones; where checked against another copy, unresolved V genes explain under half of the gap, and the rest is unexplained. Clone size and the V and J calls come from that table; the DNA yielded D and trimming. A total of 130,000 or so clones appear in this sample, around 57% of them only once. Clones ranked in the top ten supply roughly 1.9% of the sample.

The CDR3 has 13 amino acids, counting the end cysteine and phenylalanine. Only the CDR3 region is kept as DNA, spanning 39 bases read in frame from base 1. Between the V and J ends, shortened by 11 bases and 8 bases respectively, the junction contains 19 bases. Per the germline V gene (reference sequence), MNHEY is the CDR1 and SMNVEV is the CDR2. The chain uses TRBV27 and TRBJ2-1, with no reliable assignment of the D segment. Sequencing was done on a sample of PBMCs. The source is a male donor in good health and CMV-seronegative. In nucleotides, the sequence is TGTGCCTCCCACGAAGGTTTGAGGCATGAGCAGTTCTTC. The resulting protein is CASHEGLRHEQFF.